This entry describes one T cell receptor beta chain. Germline CDR1 and CDR2: SGHAT and FQNNGV. V lost 2 bases and J lost 1, with 8 bases in between. CDR3 size: 15 residues. The data originate from a study of T cells in tuberculosis. Study in general: Sequenced TCRs come from CD1B-GMM tetramer-binding T cells.

Study findings and constraints: The stringent gate may have excluded weak CD1B-GMM tetramer binders.

Sorting used thawed, overnight-rested PBMC stained with anti-CD3, a viability dye and GMM-loaded CD1B tetramer. The CD1B tetramers carried C32 glucose monomycolate purified from Rhodococcus equi. PBMC for tetramer sorting were first depleted of CD14-expressing monocytes. Sequencing of TCR-alpha and TCR-beta chains was unpaired. TCRdb's table, derived via immunoSEQ multiplex PCR, lists solely in-frame clones and lacks some. Found here are 80,000 to 100,000 clones, roughly 88% of them singletons; the top ten hold 1.5% to 2%. The sequencing sample was made of CD1b-GMM tetramer-negative cells sorted from PBMCs. The V and J genes are TRBV11-2 and TRBJ2-2, with D tentatively TRBD2 (5 bases). This TCR was sampled from an adult woman with latent tuberculosis. CDR3 coding DNA: TGTGCCAGCAGCTTACAGCGGCAGAACACCGGGGAGCTGTTTTTT. It encodes CASSLQRQNTGELFF.